This T cell receptor beta chain emerged from a study of blood T cells in healthy people across ages. Germline V lookup: CDR1 MNHEY, CDR2 SMNVEV (reference sequence). V shed 8 bases and J 14 bases; nucleotides not matched to a gene: 15. This CDR3 is built from 13 residues. Primed by a sample-barcoded 5' primer and a J-beta primer mix, a second PCR proceeded for about 6 to 12 cycles. MiXCR, run by TCRdb on the 5' RACE reads, gives a single entry per CDR3 protein. The sample shows 890,000 or so distinct CDR3 sequences, around two thirds of them seen only once. Specimen: blood. The chain joins TRBV27 to TRBJ2-1; 7 bases align to TRBD1. The TCR sequence derives from a man between 25 and 39 years old in good health. The CDR3 DNA is TGTGCCAGCGCTTACGACAGACAGGGTAGGGAGTTCTTC. It encodes CASAYDRQGREFF.